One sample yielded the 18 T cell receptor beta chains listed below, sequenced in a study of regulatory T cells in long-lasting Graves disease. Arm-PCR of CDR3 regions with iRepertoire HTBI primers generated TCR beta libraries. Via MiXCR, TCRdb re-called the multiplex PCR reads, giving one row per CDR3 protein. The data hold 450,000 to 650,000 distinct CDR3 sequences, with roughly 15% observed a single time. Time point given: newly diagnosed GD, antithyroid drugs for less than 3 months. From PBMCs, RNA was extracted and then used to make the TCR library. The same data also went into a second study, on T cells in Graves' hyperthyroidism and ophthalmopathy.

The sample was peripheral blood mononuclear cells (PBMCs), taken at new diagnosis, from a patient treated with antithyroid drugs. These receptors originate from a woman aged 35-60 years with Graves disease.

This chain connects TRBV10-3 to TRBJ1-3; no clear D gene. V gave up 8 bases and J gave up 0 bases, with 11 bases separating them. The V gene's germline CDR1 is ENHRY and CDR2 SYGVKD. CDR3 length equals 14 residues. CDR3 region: CAISALPSGNTIYF. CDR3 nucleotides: TGTGCCATCTCGGCTTTGCCCTCTGGAAACACCATATATTTT.

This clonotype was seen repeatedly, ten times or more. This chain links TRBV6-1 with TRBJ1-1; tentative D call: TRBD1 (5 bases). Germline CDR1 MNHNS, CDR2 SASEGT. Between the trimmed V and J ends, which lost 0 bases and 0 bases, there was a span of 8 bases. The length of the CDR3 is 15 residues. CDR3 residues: CASSEAGTVNTEAFF. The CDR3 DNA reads TGTGCCAGCAGTGAAGCGGGGACGGTGAACACTGAAGCTTTCTTT.

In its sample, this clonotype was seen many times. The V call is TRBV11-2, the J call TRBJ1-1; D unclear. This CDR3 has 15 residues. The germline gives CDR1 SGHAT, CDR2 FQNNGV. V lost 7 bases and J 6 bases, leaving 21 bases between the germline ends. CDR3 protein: CASKDGFKELAEAFF. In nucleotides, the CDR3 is TGTGCCAGCAAAGACGGATTTAAGGAGTTGGCTGAAGCTTTCTTT.

The CDR3 coding sequence is TGTGCCAGCAGCTTAACCCCGCCCGGGGGCAACCACCCAACTTTCTTT. Protein sequence: CASSLTPPGGNHPTFF. The chain uses TRBV7-9 and TRBJ1-1, with a possible D match to TRBD1 (6 bases). This CDR3 is built from 16 residues. Trimming cost V 2 bases and J 12 bases, with 25 bases left between them. From germline, CDR1 is SEHNR and CDR2 FQNEAQ (reference sequence).

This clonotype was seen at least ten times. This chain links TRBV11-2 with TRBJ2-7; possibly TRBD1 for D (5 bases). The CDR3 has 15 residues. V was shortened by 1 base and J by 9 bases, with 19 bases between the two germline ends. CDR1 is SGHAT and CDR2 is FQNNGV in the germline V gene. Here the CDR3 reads CASSLGPVPGSVQYF. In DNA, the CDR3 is TGTGCCAGCAGCTTAGGCCCCGTTCCAGGGTCTGTGCAGTACTTC.

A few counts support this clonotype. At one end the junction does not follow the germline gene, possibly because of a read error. CDR3 sequence (DNA): TGTGCCAGCAGCTTAGTACTAGCGGGTCCCTACGAGGAGTACTTC. Protein sequence: CASSLVLAGPYEEYF. V gene TRBV11-1 combines with J gene TRBJ2-7; 9 bases line up with TRBD2. The CDR3 covers 15 residues. From germline, CDR1 is SGHAT and CDR2 FQDESV (reference sequence). The full variable domain, in which reference TRBV11-1 and TRBJ2-7 provide the parts outside the CDR3, is EAEVAQSPRYKITEKSQAVAFWCDPISGHATLYWYRQILGQGPELLVQFQDESVVDDSQLPKDRFSAERLKGVDSTLKIQPAELGDSAMYLCASSLVLAGPYEEYFGPGTRLTVT.

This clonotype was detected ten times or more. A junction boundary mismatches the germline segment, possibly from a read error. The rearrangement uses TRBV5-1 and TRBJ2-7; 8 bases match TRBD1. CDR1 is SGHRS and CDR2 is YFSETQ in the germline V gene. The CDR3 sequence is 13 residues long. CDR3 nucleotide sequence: TGTGCCAGCAGCTTAACAGGGGGCTACGAGCAGTACTTC. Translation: CASSLTGGYEQYF.

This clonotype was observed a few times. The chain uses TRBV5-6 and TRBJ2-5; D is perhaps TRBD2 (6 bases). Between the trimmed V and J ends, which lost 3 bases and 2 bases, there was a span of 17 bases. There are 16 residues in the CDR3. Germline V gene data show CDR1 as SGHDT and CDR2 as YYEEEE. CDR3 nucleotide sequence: TGTGCCAGCAGCTCATACTACCGGGACTTACAAGAGACCCAGTACTTC. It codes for CASSSYYRDLQETQYF.

In nucleotides, the CDR3 is TGTGCCAGCAGACCCCCGGGACTAGCAACAGATACGCAGTATTTT. Its protein product is CASRPPGLATDTQYF. The genes are TRBV7-6 and TRBJ2-3; 9 bases line up with TRBD2. The germline gives CDR1 SGHVS, CDR2 FNYEAQ. This CDR3 spans 15 amino acids. The V segment lost 6 bases and the J segment 3 bases; nucleotides outside the gene matches: 7.

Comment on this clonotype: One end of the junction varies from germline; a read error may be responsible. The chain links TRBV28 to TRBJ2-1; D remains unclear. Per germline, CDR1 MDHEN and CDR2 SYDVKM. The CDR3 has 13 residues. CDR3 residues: CATLPGGPNGQFF. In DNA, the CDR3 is TGTGCCACGTTGCCCGGCGGACCCAATGGGCAGTTCTTC.

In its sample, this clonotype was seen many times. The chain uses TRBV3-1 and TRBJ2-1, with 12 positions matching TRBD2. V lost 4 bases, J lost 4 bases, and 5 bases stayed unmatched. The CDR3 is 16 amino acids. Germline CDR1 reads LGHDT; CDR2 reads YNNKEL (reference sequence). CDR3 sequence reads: CASSLTGLAGYNEQFF. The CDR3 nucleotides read TGTGCCAGCAGCCTCACCGGACTAGCGGGGTACAATGAGCAGTTCTTC.

CDR3 loop: CASSVSPGGQPQHF. CDR3 bases: TGTGCCAGCAGCGTATCCCCGGGCGGTCAGCCCCAGCATTTT. This sequence joins TRBV9 and TRBJ1-5, with D unclear. Germline CDR1 and CDR2: SGDLS and YYNGEE. This CDR3 has 14 residues. V was shortened by 1 base and J by 6 bases, with 11 bases between the two germline ends.

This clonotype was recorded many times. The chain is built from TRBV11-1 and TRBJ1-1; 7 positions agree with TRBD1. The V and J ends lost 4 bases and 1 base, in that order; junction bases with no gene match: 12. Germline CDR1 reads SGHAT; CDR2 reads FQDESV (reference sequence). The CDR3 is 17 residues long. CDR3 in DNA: TGTGCCAGCAGCTCGGACAGACAGGGACCGGCGAACACTGAAGCTTTCTTT. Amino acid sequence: CASSSDRQGPANTEAFF.

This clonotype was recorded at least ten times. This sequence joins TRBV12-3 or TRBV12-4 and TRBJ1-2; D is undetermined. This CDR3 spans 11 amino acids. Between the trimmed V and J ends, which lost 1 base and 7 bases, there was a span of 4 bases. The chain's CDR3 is CASSLGSGYTF. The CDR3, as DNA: TGTGCCAGCAGTTTAGGGAGTGGCTACACCTTC.

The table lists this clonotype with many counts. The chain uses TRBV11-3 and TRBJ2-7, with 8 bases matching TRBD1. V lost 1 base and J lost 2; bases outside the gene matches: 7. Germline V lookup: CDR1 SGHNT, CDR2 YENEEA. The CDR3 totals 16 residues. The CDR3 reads CASSLVTTGVTYEQYF. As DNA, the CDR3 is TGTGCCAGCAGCTTAGTCACGACAGGGGTTACCTACGAGCAGTACTTC. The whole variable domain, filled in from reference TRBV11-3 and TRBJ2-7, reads EAGVVQSPRYKIIEKKQPVAFWCNPISGHNTLYWYLQNLGQGPELLIRYENEEAVDDSQLPKDRFSAERLKGVDSTLKIQPAELGDSAVYLCASSLVTTGVTYEQYFGPGTRLTVT.

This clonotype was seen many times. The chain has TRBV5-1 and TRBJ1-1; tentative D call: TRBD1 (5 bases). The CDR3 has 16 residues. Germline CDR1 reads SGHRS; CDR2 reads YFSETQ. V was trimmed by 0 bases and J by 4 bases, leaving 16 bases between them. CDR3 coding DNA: TGCGCCAGCAGCTTGGGAGGCCCCCCAGGGATCACTGAAGCTTTCTTT. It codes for CASSLGGPPGITEAFF.

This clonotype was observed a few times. As DNA, the CDR3 is TGTGCCAGCAGTTTGTCTTCATGGCAGCCCCAGCATTTT. Residues: CASSLSSWQPQHF. The rearrangement joins TRBV28 to TRBJ1-5; D is unclear. The V end lost 3 bases, the J end lost 7 bases, and 10 bases lay between the germline ends. CDR3 length equals 13 residues. The germline V gene has CDR1 MDHEN and CDR2 SYDVKM.

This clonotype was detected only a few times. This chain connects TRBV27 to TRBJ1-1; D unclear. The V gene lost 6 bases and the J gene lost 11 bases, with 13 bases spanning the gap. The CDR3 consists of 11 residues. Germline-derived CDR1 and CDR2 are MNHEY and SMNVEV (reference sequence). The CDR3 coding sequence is TGTGCCAGCAGCTCCGGGCGGGAGGCTTTCTTT. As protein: CASSSGREAFF.